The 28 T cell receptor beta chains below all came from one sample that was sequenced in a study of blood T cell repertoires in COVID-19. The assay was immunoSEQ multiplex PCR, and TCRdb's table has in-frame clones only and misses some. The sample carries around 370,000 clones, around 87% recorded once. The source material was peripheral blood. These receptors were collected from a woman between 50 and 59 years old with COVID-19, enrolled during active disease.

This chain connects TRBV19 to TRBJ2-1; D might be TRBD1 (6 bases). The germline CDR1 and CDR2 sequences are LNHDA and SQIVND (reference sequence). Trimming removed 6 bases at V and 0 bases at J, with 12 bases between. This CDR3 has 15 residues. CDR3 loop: CASRFDRSSYNEQFF. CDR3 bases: TGTGCCAGTAGATTCGACAGGAGCTCCTACAATGAGCAGTTCTTC.

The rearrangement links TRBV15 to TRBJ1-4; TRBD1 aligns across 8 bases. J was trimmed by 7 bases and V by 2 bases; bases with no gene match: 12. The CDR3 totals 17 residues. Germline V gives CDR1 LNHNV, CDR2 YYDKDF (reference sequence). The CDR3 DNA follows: TGTGCCACCAGCAGAAAACTCGGACAGGGTGGAAGTGAAAAACTGTTTTTT. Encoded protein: CATSRKLGQGGSEKLFF.

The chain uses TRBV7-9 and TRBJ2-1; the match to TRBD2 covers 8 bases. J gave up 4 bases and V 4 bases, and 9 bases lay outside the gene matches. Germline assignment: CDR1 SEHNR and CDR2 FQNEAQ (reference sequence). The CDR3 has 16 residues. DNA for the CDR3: TGTGCCAGCAGCTCCCGGCTTAGCGGGACGTACAATGAGCAGTTCTTC. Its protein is CASSSRLSGTYNEQFF.

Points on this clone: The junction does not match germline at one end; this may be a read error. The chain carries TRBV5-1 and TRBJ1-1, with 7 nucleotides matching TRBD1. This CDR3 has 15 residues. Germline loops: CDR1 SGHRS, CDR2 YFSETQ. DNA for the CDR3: TGCGCCAGCAGCCCAACTGACAGGGTGAAAACTGAAGCTTTCTTT. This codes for CASSPTDRVKTEAFF.

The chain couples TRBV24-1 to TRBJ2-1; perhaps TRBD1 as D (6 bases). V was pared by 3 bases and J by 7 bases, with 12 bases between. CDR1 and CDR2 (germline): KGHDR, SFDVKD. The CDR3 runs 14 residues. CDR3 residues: CATSDRLQGNEQFF. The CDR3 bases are TGTGCCACCAGTGATCGCTTACAGGGAAATGAGCAGTTCTTC.

The DNA for the CDR3 is TGTGCCTGGAGTGTCGGGACTCCCTACGAGCAGTACTTC. This codes for CAWSVGTPYEQYF. The chain employs TRBV30 and TRBJ2-7; tentative D call: TRBD2 (6 bases). The CDR3 is 13 residues long. From germline, CDR1 is GTSNPN and CDR2 SVGIG (reference sequence). The V gene lost 0 bases and the J gene lost 2 bases, with 8 bases spanning the gap.

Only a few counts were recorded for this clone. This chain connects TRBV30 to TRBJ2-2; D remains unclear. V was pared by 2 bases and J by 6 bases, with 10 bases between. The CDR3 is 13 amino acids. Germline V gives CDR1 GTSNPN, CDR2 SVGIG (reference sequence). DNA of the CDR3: TGTGCCTGGAGTCGACTTCGACCCGGGGAGCTGTTTTTT. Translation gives CAWSRLRPGELFF. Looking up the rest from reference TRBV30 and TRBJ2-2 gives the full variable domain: SQTIHQWPATLVQPVGSPLSLECTVEGTSNPNLYWYRQAAGRGLQLLFYSVGIGQISSEVPQNLSASRPQDRQFILSSKKLLLSDSGFYLCAWSRLRPGELFFGEGSRLTVL.

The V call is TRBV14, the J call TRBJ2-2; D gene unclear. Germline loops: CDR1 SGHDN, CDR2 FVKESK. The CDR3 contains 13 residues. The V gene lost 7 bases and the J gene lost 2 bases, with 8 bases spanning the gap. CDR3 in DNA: TGTGCCAGCAAAAGAGAAAACACCGGGGAGCTGTTTTTT. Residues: CASKRENTGELFF.

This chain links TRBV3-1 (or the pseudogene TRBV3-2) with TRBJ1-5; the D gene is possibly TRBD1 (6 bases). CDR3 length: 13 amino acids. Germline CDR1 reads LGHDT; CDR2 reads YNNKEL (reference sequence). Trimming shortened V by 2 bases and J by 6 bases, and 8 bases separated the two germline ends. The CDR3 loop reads CASSQRGGQPQHF. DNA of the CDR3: TGTGCCAGCAGCCAAAGGGGGGGTCAGCCCCAGCATTTT.

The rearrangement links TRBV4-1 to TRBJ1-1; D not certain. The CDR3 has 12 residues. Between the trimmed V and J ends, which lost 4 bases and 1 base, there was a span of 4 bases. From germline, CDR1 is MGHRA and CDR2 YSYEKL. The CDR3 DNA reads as TGCGCCAGCAGCCCAGGGAACACTGAAGCTTTCTTT. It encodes CASSPGNTEAFF.

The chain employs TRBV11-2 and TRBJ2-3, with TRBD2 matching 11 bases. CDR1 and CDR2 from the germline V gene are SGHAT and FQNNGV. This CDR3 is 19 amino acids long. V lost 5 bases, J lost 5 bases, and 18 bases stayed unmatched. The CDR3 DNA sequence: TGTGCCAGCAGCCCCCGGACTTTGGTAGCGGGAGGGCAAGGAGATACGCAGTATTTT. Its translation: CASSPRTLVAGGQGDTQYF.

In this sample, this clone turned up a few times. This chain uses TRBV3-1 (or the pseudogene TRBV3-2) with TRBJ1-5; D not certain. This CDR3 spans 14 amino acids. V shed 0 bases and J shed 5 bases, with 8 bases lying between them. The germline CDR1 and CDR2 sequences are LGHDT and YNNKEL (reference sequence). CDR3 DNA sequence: TGTGCCAGCAGCCAAGATTTCAGTGATCAGCCCCAGCATTTT. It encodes CASSQDFSDQPQHF.

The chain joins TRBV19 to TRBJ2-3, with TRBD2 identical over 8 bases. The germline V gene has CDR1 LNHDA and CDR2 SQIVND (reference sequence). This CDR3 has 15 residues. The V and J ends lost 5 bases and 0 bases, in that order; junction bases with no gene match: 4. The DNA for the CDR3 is TGTGCCAGTAGTGAGGCTAGCGGGAGCACAGATACGCAGTATTTT. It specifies CASSEASGSTDTQYF.

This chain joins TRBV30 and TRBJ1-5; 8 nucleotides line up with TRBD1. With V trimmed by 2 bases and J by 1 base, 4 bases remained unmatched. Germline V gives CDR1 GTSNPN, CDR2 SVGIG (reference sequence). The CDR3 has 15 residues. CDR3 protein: CAWSPRGPSNQPQHF. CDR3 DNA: TGTGCCTGGAGTCCCAGGGGGCCGAGCAATCAGCCCCAGCATTTT.

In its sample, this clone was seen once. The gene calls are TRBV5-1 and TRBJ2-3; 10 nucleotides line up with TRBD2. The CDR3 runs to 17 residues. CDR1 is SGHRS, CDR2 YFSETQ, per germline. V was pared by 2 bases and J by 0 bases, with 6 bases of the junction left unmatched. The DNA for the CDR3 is TGCGCCAGCAGCTTAGCGGGAGGGCCCCTTAGCACAGATACGCAGTATTTT. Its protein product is CASSLAGGPLSTDTQYF.

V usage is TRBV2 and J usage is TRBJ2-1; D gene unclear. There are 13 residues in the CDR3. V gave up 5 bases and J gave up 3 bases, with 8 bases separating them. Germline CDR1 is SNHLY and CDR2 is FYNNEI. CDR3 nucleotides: TGTGCCAGCAGTACGCACGGCTACAATGAGCAGTTCTTC. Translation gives CASSTHGYNEQFF.

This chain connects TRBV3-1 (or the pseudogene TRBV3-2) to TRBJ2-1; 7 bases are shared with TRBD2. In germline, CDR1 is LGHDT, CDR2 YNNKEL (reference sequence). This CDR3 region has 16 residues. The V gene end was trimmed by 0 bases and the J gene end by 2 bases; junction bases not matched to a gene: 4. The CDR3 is CASSQEGRGTYNEQFF. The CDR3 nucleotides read TGTGCCAGCAGCCAAGAGGGGCGGGGGACCTACAATGAGCAGTTCTTC.

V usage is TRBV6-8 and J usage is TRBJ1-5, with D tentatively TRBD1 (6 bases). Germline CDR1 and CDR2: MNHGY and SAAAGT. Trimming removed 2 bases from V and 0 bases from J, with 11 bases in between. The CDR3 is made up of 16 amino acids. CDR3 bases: TGTGCCAGCAGTTACCCTAGGGGGGGTAGCAATCAGCCCCAGCATTTT. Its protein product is CASSYPRGGSNQPQHF.

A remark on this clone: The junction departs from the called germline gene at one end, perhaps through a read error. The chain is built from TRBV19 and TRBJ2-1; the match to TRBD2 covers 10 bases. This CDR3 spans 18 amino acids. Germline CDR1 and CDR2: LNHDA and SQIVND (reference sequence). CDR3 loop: CATKAGGPLRTSHNEQFF. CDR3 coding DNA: TGTGCCACTAAAGCGGGAGGGCCGTTACGCACCTCCCACAATGAGCAGTTCTTC.

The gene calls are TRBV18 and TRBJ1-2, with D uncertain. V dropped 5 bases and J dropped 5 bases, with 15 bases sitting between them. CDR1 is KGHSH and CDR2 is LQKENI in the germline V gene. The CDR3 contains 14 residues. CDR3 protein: CASSSETEEYGYTF. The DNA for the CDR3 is TGTGCCAGCTCATCGGAGACGGAGGAATATGGCTACACCTTC.

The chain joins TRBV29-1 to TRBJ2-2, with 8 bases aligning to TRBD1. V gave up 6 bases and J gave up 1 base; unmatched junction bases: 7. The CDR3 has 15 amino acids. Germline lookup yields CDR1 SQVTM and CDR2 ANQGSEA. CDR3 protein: CSVTGTGGNTGELFF. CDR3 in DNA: TGCAGCGTGACGGGAACAGGGGGGAACACCGGGGAGCTGTTTTTT.

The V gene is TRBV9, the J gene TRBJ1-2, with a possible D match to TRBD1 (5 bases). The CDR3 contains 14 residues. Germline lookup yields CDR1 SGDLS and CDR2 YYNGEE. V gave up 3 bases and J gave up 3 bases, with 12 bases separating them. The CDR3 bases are TGTGCCAGCAGCGGGACACCATACCACTATGGCTACACCTTC. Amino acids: CASSGTPYHYGYTF.

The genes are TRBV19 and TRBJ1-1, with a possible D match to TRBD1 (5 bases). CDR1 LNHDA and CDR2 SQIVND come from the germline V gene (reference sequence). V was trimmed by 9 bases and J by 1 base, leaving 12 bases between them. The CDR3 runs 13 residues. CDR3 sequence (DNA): TGTGCCAGCTTAGGGGTCGAGAACACTGAAGCTTTCTTT. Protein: CASLGVENTEAFF.

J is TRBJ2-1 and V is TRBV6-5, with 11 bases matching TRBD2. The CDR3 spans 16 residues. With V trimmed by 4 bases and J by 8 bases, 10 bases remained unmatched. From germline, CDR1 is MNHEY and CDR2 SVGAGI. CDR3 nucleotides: TGTGCCAGCAGTTCAATCACTAGCGGGAGAAAAGATGAGCAGTTCTTC. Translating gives CASSSITSGRKDEQFF.

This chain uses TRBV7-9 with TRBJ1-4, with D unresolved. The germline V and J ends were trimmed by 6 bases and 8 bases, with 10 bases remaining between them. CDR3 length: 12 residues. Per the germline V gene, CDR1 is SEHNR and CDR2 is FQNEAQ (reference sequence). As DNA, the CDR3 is TGTGCCAGCAGGCTCGGCGGCGAAAAACTGTTTTTT. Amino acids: CASRLGGEKLFF. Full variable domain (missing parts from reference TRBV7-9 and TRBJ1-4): DTGVSQNPRHKITKRGQNVTFRCDPISEHNRLYWYRQTLGQGPEFLTYFQNEAQLEKSRLLSDRFSAERPKGSFSTLEIQRTEQGDSAMYLCASRLGGEKLFFGSGTQLSVL.

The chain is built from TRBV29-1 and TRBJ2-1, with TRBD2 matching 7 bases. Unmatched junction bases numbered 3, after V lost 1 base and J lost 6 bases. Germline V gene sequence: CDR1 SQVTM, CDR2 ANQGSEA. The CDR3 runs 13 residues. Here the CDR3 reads CSVEGEGLNEQFF. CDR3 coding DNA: TGCAGCGTTGAAGGGGAGGGCCTCAATGAGCAGTTCTTC.

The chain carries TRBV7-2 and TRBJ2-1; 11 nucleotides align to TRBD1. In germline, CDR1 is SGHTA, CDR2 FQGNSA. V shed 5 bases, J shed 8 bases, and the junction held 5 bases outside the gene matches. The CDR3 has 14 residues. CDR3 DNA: TGTGCCAGCAGCCAAGGACAGGGGGCCTATGAGCAGTTCTTC. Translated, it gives CASSQGQGAYEQFF.

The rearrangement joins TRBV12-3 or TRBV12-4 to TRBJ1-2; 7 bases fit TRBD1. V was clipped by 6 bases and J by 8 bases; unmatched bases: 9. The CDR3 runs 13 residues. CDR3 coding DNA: TGTGCCAGCAGGTTACGGACAGGAAGAGGCTACACCTTC. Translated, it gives CASRLRTGRGYTF.